This T cell receptor beta chain emerged from a study of blood T cells in healthy people across ages. Study conclusions and caveats: The CMV status of each donor remained undetermined, and this could have confounded shifts in expanded clonotypes.

Note on this clonotype: The antigen is undetermined.

It was with a sample-barcoded 5' primer and a J-beta primer mix that a second PCR of about 6 to 12 cycles was run. Individual samples furnished no less than 2.5 million CDR3-containing paired-end reads apiece. TCRdb processed the 5' RACE reads anew with MiXCR; each CDR3 protein has one entry. The table records fewer than 750,000 distinct CDR3 sequences, 45% to 60% of them present only once. Germline lookup yields CDR1 MNHEY and CDR2 SMNVEV (reference sequence). V dropped 3 bases and J dropped 1 base, with 12 bases sitting between them. The CDR3 spans 15 residues. The clonotype was recovered from a woman over 75 in good health. The chain carries TRBV27 and TRBJ1-2; D perhaps matches TRBD1 (6 bases). The sequencing input was blood. The CDR3 sequence is CASSLVGGYNYGYTF. The DNA for the CDR3 is TGTGCCAGCAGTTTGGTGGGGGGCTATAACTATGGCTACACCTTC.